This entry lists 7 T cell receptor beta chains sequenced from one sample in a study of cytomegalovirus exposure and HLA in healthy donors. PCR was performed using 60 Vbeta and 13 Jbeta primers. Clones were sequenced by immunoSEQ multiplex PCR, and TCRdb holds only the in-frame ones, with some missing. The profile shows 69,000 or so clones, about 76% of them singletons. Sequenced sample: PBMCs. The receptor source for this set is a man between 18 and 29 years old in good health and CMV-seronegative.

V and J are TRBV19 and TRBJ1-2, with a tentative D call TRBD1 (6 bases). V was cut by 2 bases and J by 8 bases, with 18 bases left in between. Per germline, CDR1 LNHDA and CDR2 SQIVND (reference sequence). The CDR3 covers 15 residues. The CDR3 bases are TGTGCCAGTAGTATAATGCCCGGACAGCCCCTGGGCTACACCTTC. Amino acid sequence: CASSIMPGQPLGYTF. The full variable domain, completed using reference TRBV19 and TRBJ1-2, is DGGITQSPKYLFRKEGQNVTLSCEQNLNHDAMYWYRQDPGQGLRLIYYSQIVNDFQKGDIAEGYSVSREKKESFPLTVTSAQKNPTAFYLCASSIMPGQPLGYTFGSGTRLTVV.

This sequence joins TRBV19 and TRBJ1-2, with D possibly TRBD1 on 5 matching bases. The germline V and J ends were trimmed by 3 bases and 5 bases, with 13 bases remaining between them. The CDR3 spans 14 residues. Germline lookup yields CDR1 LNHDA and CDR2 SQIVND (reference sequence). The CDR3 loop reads CASSIGTATYGYTF. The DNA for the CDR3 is TGTGCCAGTAGTATCGGGACTGCAACGTATGGCTACACCTTC.

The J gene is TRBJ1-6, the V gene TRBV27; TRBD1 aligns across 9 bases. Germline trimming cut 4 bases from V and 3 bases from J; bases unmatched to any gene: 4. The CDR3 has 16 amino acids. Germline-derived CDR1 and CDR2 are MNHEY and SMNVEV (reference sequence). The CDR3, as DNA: TGTGCCAGCAGTTCCTGGACAGGGGACTATAATTCACCCCTCCACTTT. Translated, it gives CASSSWTGDYNSPLHF.

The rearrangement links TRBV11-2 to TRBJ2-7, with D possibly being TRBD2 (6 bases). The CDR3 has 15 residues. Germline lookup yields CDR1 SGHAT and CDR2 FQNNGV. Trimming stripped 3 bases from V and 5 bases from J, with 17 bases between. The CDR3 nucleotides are TGTGCCAGCAGCTTTGGTTACCAGGCGGGGAACGAGCAGTACTTC. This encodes CASSFGYQAGNEQYF.

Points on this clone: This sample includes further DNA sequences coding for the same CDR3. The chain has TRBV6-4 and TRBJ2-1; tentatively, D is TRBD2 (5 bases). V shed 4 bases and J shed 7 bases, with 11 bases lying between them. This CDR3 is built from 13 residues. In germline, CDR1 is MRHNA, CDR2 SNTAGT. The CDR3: CASSGLRGNEQFF. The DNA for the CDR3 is TGTGCCAGCAGTGGACTGAGAGGGAATGAGCAGTTCTTC.

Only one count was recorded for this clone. The CDR3 sequence: CASTSDQTPGDTQYF. The CDR3, as DNA: TGTGCCAGCACTTCGGATCAAACTCCAGGGGATACGCAGTATTTT. The rearrangement joins TRBV11-1 to TRBJ2-3; D may be TRBD1 (5 bases). The V and J ends lost 7 bases and 6 bases respectively, with 20 bases between them. CDR3 size: 15 residues. Germline CDR1 and CDR2: SGHAT and FQDESV (reference sequence).

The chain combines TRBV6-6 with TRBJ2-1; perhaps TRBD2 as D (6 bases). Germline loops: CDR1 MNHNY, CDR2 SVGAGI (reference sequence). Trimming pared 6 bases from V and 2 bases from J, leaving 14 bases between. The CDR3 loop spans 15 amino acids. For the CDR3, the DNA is TGTGCCAGCAGCCTATCTAGCGCCACCTACAATGAGCAGTTCTTC. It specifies CASSLSSATYNEQFF.